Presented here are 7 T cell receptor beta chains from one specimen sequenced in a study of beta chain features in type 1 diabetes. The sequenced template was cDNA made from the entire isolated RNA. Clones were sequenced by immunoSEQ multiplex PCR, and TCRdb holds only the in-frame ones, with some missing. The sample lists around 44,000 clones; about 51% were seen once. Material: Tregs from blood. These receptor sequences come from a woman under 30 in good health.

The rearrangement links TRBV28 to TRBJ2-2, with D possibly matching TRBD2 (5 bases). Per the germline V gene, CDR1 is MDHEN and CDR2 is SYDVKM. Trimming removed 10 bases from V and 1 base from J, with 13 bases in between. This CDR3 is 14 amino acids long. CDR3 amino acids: CATAGNLNTGELFF. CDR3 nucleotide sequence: TGTGCCACCGCCGGGAATTTGAACACCGGGGAGCTGTTTTTT. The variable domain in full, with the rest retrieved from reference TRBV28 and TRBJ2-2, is DVKVTQSSRYLVKRTGEKVFLECVQDMDHENMFWYRQDPGLGLRLIYFSYDVKMKEKGDIPEGYSVSREKKERFSLILESASTNQTSMYLCATAGNLNTGELFFGEGSRLTVL.

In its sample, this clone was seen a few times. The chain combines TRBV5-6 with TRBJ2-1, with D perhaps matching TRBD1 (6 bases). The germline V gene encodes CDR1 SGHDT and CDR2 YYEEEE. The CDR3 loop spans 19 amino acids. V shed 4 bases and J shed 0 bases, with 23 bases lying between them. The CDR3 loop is CASSTTGQYLSRSYNEQFF. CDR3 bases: TGTGCCAGCAGCACCACCGGACAGTACTTGAGTCGCTCCTACAATGAGCAGTTCTTC. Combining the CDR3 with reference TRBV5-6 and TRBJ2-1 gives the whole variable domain DAGVTQSPTHLIKTRGQQVTLRCSPKSGHDTVSWYQQALGQGPQFIFQYYEEEERQRGNFPDRFSGHQFPNYSSELNVNALLLGDSALYLCASSTTGQYLSRSYNEQFFGPGTRLTVL.

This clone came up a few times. CDR3 nucleotide sequence: TGCAGCGTGGACTCCGGGACAGGGGGCGCGACCCAGTACTTC. Residues: CSVDSGTGGATQYF. This chain uses TRBV29-1 with TRBJ2-5; 12 bases line up with TRBD1. V lost 6 bases, J lost 7 bases, and 9 bases stayed unmatched. Germline loops: CDR1 SQVTM, CDR2 ANQGSEA. The CDR3 is made up of 14 amino acids.

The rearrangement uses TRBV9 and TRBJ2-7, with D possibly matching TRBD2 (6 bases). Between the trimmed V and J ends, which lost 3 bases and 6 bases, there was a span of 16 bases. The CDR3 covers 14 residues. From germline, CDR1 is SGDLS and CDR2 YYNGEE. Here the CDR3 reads CASSEMAGSPEQYF. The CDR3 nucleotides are TGTGCCAGCAGCGAGATGGCGGGGTCCCCCGAGCAGTACTTC.

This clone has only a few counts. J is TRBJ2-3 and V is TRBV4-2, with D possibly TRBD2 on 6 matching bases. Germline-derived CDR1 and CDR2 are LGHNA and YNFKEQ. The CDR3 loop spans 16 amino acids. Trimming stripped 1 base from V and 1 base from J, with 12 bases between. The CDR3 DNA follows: TGTGCCAGCAGCCAAGTGGCGGGGAGACGCACAGATACGCAGTATTTT. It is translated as CASSQVAGRRTDTQYF.

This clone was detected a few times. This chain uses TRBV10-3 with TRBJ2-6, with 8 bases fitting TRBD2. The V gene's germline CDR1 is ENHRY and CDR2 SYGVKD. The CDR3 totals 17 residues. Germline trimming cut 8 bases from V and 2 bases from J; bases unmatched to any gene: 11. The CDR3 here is CAIPGTRGVAGANVLTF. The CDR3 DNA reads TGTGCCATCCCCGGGACTAGAGGGGTTGCTGGGGCCAACGTCCTGACTTTC.

The CDR3 DNA is TGTGCCAGCAGCTCTGGACTAGCGGGAGTGAGCAATGAGCAGTTCTTC. It is translated as CASSSGLAGVSNEQFF. The chain recombines TRBV5-4 with TRBJ2-1; TRBD2 matches 13 bases. CDR1 is SGHNT, CDR2 YYREEE, per germline (reference sequence). Trimming removed 3 bases from V and 6 bases from J; junction bases left unmatched: 6. The CDR3 has 16 amino acids.